Below, 2 T cell receptor beta chains from the same sample are listed, as sequenced in a study of blood T cell repertoires in COVID-19. Clones were sequenced by immunoSEQ multiplex PCR, and TCRdb holds only the in-frame ones, with some missing. Of about 49,000 clones listed, 80% to 85% are singletons. The sample taken for sequencing was peripheral blood. The receptors were sampled from a middle-aged man with acute or convalescent COVID-19.

As to this clone: Other DNA sequences within the sample encode an identical CDR3. This sequence joins TRBV24-1 and TRBJ2-7; TRBD1 agrees at 8 bases. The trim removed 4 bases at V and 5 bases at J, leaving 9 bases unmatched. From germline, CDR1 is KGHDR and CDR2 SFDVKD. This CDR3 is built from 15 residues. The CDR3 DNA is TGTGCCACCAGTGACCGCGGACAGGGTATCCACGAGCAGTACTTC. Its translation is CATSDRGQGIHEQYF.

This clone has only one observation. The rearrangement uses TRBV24-1 and TRBJ2-5; 12 nucleotides agree with TRBD2. The length of the CDR3 is 15 residues. CDR1 is KGHDR and CDR2 is SFDVKD in the germline V gene. Trimming cost V 2 bases and J 4 bases; bases outside gene matches: 1. The CDR3 is CATSDSGLAGETQYF. CDR3 DNA: TGTGCCACCAGTGATTCGGGACTAGCGGGAGAGACCCAGTACTTC.